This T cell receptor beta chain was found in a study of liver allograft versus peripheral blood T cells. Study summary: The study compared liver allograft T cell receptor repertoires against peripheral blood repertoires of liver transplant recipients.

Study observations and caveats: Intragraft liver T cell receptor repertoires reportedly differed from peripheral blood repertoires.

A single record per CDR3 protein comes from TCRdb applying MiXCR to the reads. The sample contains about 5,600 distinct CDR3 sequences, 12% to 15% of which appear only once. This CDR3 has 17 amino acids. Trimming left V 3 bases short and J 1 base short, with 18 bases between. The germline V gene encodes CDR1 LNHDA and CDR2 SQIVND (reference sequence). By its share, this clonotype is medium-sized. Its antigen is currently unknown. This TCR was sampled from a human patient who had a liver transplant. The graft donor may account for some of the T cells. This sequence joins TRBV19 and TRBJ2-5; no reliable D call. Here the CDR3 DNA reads TGTGCCAGTAGTATGCTCTTCGAGATACAACTCCAAGAGACCCAGTACTTC. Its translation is CASSMLFEIQLQETQYF. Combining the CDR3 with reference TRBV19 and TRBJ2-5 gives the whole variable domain DGGITQSPKYLFRKEGQNVTLSCEQNLNHDAMYWYRQDPGQGLRLIYYSQIVNDFQKGDIAEGYSVSREKKESFPLTVTSAQKNPTAFYLCASSMLFEIQLQETQYFGPGTRLLVL.